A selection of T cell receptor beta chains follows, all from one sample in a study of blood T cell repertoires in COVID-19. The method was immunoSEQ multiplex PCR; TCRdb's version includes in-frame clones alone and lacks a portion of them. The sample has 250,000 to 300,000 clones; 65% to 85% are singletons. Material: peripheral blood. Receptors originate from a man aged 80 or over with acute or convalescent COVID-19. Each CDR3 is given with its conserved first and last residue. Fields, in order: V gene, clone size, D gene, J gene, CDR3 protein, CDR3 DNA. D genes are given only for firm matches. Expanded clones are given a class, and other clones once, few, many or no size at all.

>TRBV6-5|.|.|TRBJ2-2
CASSYSIRGPTGELFF
TGTGCCAGCAGTTACTCGATAAGGGGCCCCACCGGGGAGCTGTTTTTT
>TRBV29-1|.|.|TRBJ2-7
CSVGEAPYEQYF
TGCAGCGTTGGGGAGGCCCCCTACGAGCAGTACTTC
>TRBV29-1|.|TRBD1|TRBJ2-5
CSVWDRVETQYF
TGCAGCGTGTGGGACAGGGTCGAGACCCAGTACTTC
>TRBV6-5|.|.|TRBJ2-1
CASGAIQNSYNEQFF
TGTGCCAGCGGGGCCATCCAAAACTCCTACAATGAGCAGTTCTTC
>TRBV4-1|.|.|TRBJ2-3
CASSQVGQGRKDTQYF
TGCGCCAGCAGCCAAGTTGGGCAGGGGCGAAAAGATACGCAGTATTTT
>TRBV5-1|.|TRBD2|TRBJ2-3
CASSFAGTTTRYDTQYF
TGCGCCAGCAGCTTCGCCGGGACTACTACTAGATATGATACGCAGTATTTT
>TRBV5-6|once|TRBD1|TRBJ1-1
CASSLSQGFTEAFF
TGTGCCAGCAGCTTGTCACAGGGGTTCACTGAAGCTTTCTTT
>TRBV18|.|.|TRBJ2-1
CASSPLGGENEQFF
TGTGCCAGCTCACCACTTGGCGGAGAGAATGAGCAGTTCTTC
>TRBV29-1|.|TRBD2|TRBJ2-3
CSVHPGLAADTQYF
TGCAGCGTTCACCCGGGACTAGCGGCAGATACGCAGTATTTT
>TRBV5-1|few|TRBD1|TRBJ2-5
CASSSNRGLQETQYF
TGCGCCAGCAGCTCTAACAGGGGGCTGCAAGAGACCCAGTACTTC
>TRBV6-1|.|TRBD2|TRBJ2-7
CASSERGGGSYEQYF
TGTGCCAGCAGTGAAAGGGGCGGGGGGTCCTACGAGCAGTACTTC
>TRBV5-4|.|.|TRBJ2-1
CASIRGRGAYNEQFF
TGTGCCAGCATCAGAGGGAGGGGGGCCTACAATGAGCAGTTCTTC
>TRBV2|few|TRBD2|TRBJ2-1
CASSPAPGLGNEQFF
TGTGCCAGCAGCCCGGCGCCGGGACTAGGAAATGAGCAGTTCTTC
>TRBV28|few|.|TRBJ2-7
CASSLLAEQYF
TGTGCCAGCAGTTTATTAGCGGAGCAGTACTTC
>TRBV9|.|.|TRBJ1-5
CASSLVPGPNQPQHF
TGTGCCAGCAGCCTAGTCCCAGGGCCAAATCAGCCCCAGCATTTT
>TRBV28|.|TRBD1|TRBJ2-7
CASRTGGIYEQYF
TGTGCCAGCCGGACAGGGGGCATCTACGAGCAGTACTTC
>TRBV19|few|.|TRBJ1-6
CASSSGTRGNNSPLHF
TGTGCCAGTAGCTCGGGGACGCGGGGGAATAATTCACCCCTCCACTTT
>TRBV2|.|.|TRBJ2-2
CASRDSTNTGELFF
TGTGCCAGCCGGGACTCTACGAACACCGGGGAGCTGTTTTTT
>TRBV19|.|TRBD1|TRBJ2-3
CASSIRTGGADTQYF
TGTGCCAGTAGTATTCGGACAGGGGGCGCAGATACGCAGTATTTT
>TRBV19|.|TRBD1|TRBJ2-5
CASTNLGTAPQETQYF
TGTGCCAGTACTAACCTCGGGACAGCTCCACAAGAGACCCAGTACTTC
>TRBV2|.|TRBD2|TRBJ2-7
CASKVTSGNSYEQYF
TGTGCCAGCAAGGTCACTAGCGGGAACTCCTACGAGCAGTACTTC
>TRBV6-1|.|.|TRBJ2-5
CASSEGSSGETQYF
TGTGCCAGCAGTGAAGGGAGTAGCGGAGAGACCCAGTACTTC
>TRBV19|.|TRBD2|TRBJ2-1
CASSIEGLAGHNEQFF
TGTGCCAGTAGTATTGAGGGACTAGCGGGTCACAATGAGCAGTTCTTC
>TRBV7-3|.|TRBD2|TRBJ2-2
CASSSGLAVGPGELFF
TGTGCCAGCAGCTCCGGACTAGCGGTGGGGCCCGGGGAGCTGTTTTTT
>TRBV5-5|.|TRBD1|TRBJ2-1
CASSLPPGQYNEQFF
TGTGCCAGCAGCCTACCCCCGGGACAGTACAATGAGCAGTTCTTC
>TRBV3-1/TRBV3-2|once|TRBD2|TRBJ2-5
CASSQGNEGAGAGETQYF
TGTGCCAGCAGCCAAGGAAATGAGGGAGCGGGAGCAGGGGAGACCCAGTACTTC
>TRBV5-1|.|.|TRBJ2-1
CASSPGTFVNNEQFF
TGCGCCAGCAGCCCCGGGACATTTGTTAACAATGAGCAGTTCTTC
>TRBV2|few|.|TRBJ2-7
CASSEYISEQYF
TGTGCCAGCAGTGAATACATATCCGAGCAGTACTTC
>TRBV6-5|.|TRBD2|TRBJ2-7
CASRRSGLAEYEQYF
TGTGCCAGCCGTAGGTCTGGACTAGCGGAATACGAGCAGTACTTC
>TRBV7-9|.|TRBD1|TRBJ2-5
CASSKQGSRETQYF
TGTGCCAGCAGCAAACAGGGGTCGAGAGAGACCCAGTACTTC
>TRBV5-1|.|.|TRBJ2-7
CASSLDREQYF
TGCGCCAGCAGCTTGGACCGGGAGCAGTACTTC
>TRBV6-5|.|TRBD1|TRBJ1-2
CASRDTGDKDYGYTF
TGTGCCAGCAGAGATACAGGGGATAAAGACTATGGCTACACCTTC
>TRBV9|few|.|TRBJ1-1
CASSVGDGTEAFF
TGTGCCAGCAGCGTAGGAGATGGCACTGAAGCTTTCTTT
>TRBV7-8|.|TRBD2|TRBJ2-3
CASSTSGGADTQYF
TGTGCCAGCAGCACTAGCGGGGGTGCAGATACGCAGTATTTT
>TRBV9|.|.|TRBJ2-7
CASSSTLGGYEQYF
TGTGCCAGCAGCTCCACCCTCGGGGGCTACGAGCAGTACTTC
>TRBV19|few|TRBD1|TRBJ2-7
CASSYRLQTGGLLNEQYF
TGTGCCAGTTCTTACCGGCTCCAGACAGGGGGCTTGTTGAACGAGCAGTACTTC
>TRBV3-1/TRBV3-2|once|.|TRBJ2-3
CASSQDVTLRTDTQYF
TGTGCCAGCAGCCAAGATGTAACTTTACGCACAGATACGCAGTATTTT
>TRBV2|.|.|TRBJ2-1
CASSVRQNNEQFF
TGTGCCAGCAGTGTTCGACAGAACAATGAGCAGTTCTTC
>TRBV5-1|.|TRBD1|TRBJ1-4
CASSSTGGNEKLFF
TGCGCCAGCAGCTCGACAGGGGGTAATGAAAAACTGTTTTTT
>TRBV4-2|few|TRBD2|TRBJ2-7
CASSQEAGGPYEQYF
TGTGCCAGCAGCCAAGAAGCGGGGGGCCCCTACGAGCAGTACTTC
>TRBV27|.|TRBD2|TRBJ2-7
CASSLAGAYEQYF
TGTGCCAGCAGTTTAGCGGGGGCCTACGAGCAGTACTTC
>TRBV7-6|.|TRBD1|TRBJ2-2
CASSLAGTVNTGELFF
TGTGCCAGCAGCTTAGCCGGGACAGTCAACACCGGGGAGCTGTTTTTT
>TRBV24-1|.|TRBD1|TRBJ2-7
CATSDSKTGTSYEQYF
TGTGCCACCAGTGATTCAAAGACAGGGACCTCCTACGAGCAGTACTTC
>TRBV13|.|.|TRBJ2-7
CASSSGRGSEQYF
TGTGCCAGCAGCTCCGGCAGGGGAAGCGAGCAGTACTTC
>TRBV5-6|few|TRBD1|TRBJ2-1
CASSLPAGQANEQFF
TGTGCCAGCAGCTTGCCCGCGGGACAGGCCAATGAGCAGTTCTTC
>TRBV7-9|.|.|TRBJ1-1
CASSLGGANTEAFF
TGTGCCAGCAGCTTGGGAGGGGCCAACACTGAAGCTTTCTTT
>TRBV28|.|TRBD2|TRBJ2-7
CASSPVTSGRFYEQYF
TGTGCCAGCAGTCCTGTGACTAGCGGGAGATTTTACGAGCAGTACTTC
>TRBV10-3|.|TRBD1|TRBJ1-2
CATRDRTLNYGYTF
TGTGCCACCCGGGACAGGACCTTAAACTATGGCTACACCTTC
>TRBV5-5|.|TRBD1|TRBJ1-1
CASGGTANTEAFF
TGTGCCAGCGGAGGGACAGCTAACACTGAAGCTTTCTTT
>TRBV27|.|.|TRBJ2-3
CASRFRGTDTQYF
TGTGCCAGCAGGTTCAGGGGCACAGATACGCAGTATTTT
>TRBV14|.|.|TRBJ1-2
CASSQDLGGVNGYTF
TGTGCCAGCAGCCAAGATCTGGGCGGGGTAAATGGCTACACCTTC